The 28 T cell receptor beta chains in this list originate from one sample, sequenced in a study of T cell changes during pregnancy in multiple sclerosis. Sequencing was performed with immunoSEQ multiplex PCR; in TCRdb, only in-frame clones are kept and a portion is missing. Of about 34,000 clones in the sample, roughly 89% are singletons; the top ten hold roughly 3.5%. The sequenced sample was CD8+ T cells from peripheral blood mononuclear cells, obtained in the third trimester of pregnancy. Receptors originate from a female donor with multiple sclerosis, enrolled in a pregnancy study.

The chain combines TRBV6-5 with TRBJ2-7, with D tentatively TRBD1 (5 bases). V lost 5 bases and J lost 1, with 9 bases in between. CDR1 is MNHEY, CDR2 SVGAGI, per germline. The CDR3 is 13 residues long. The CDR3 loop reads CASSAGLSYEQYF. In DNA, the CDR3 is TGTGCCAGCAGTGCAGGGTTGTCCTACGAGCAGTACTTC.

V and J are TRBV2 and TRBJ1-2; 10 nucleotides match TRBD1. Trimming at V came to 10 bases and at J to 4 bases, leaving 18 bases not matched to a gene. Germline V gives CDR1 SNHLY, CDR2 FYNNEI. The CDR3 has 17 amino acids. This CDR3 is CANLKRRDRGTGYGYTF. The CDR3 nucleotides are TGTGCCAACCTAAAACGCCGGGACAGGGGTACGGGCTATGGCTACACCTTC.

This chain uses TRBV15 with TRBJ1-1; 7 nucleotides align to TRBD1. The CDR3 has 14 amino acids. In germline, CDR1 is LNHNV, CDR2 YYDKDF (reference sequence). J lost 5 bases, V lost 7 bases, and 10 bases had no gene match. DNA for the CDR3: TGTGCCACCATCGAAAGACAGGGCGGGACTGAAGCTTTCTTT. Amino acids: CATIERQGGTEAFF.

V is TRBV30 and J is TRBJ1-2; TRBD1 might be the D (5 bases). This CDR3 spans 13 amino acids. Germline loops: CDR1 GTSNPN, CDR2 SVGIG (reference sequence). Trimming left V 7 bases short and J 4 bases short, with 16 bases between. CDR3 amino acids: CASHPGTFYGYTF. CDR3 in DNA: TGTGCCTCGCACCCAGGGACTTTCTATGGCTACACCTTC.

The gene calls are TRBV19 and TRBJ1-1; D is perhaps TRBD1 (6 bases). The CDR3 sequence is 12 residues long. Trimming shortened V by 4 bases and J by 3 bases, and 6 bases separated the two germline ends. Germline lookup yields CDR1 LNHDA and CDR2 SQIVND (reference sequence). This CDR3 reads CASSTGDTEAFF. The CDR3 region has the DNA TGTGCCAGTAGTACAGGGGACACTGAAGCTTTCTTT.

The rearrangement joins TRBV13 to TRBJ2-7; 10 bases are shared with TRBD2. V trimming: 1 base; J trimming: 3 bases; junction bases outside the gene matches: 3. Germline V gives CDR1 PRHDT, CDR2 FYEKMQ (reference sequence). The length of the CDR3 is 15 residues. The CDR3 spells CASSLVLAGDYEQYF. The CDR3 DNA is TGTGCCAGCAGCTTAGTCCTAGCGGGGGACTACGAGCAGTACTTC. Using reference TRBV13 and TRBJ2-7 for the parts outside the CDR3, the full variable domain is AAGVIQSPRHLIKEKRETATLKCYPIPRHDTVYWYQQGPGQDPQFLISFYEKMQSDKGSIPDRFSAQQFSDYHSELNMSSLELGDSALYFCASSLVLAGDYEQYFGPGTRLTVT.

The genes are TRBV9 and TRBJ2-5; TRBD1 is a possible D gene (6 bases). This CDR3 has 14 amino acids. Germline CDR1 reads SGDLS; CDR2 reads YYNGEE. Trimming stripped 3 bases from V and 0 bases from J, with 9 bases between. The CDR3 nucleotides read TGTGCCAGCAGCGCCACAGGGCACCAAGAGACCCAGTACTTC. Translated: CASSATGHQETQYF.

The J gene is TRBJ1-1, the V gene TRBV4-1; 7 bases align to TRBD1. Germline V gene lookup returns CDR1 MGHRA and CDR2 YSYEKL. V shed 1 base, J shed 7 bases, and the junction held 15 bases outside the gene matches. The CDR3 is 17 amino acids. The CDR3 is CASSQGLGIEGALEAFF. CDR3 DNA sequence: TGCGCCAGCAGCCAAGGATTAGGTATTGAGGGGGCTCTTGAAGCTTTCTTT.

This chain connects TRBV5-6 to TRBJ2-3; perhaps TRBD1 as D (6 bases). In germline, CDR1 is SGHDT, CDR2 YYEEEE. The CDR3 has 16 amino acids. Trimming removed 4 bases from V and 5 bases from J, with 20 bases in between. The DNA for the CDR3 is TGTGCCAGCAGCACCAAAGGGGGATGGCAAAAAGATACGCAGTATTTT. This gives the protein CASSTKGGWQKDTQYF.

V usage is TRBV27 and J usage is TRBJ2-1, with D possibly being TRBD1 (6 bases). Per the germline V gene, CDR1 is MNHEY and CDR2 is SMNVEV (reference sequence). V dropped 6 bases and J dropped 2 bases, with 11 bases sitting between them. The CDR3 totals 14 residues. CDR3 coding DNA: TGTGCCAGCAGCCACGGGACACCCTACAATGAGCAGTTCTTC. This codes for CASSHGTPYNEQFF.

V is TRBV19 and J is TRBJ1-2, with D hard to call. V dropped 8 bases and J dropped 3 bases, with 16 bases sitting between them. Germline CDR1 LNHDA, CDR2 SQIVND (reference sequence). CDR3 size: 14 residues. The CDR3 loop reads CASGTHGVDYGYTF. As DNA, the CDR3 is TGTGCCAGTGGAACTCACGGGGTGGACTATGGCTACACCTTC.

The chain carries TRBV7-9 and TRBJ1-3; D is ambiguous. The germline V and J ends were trimmed by 2 bases and 0 bases, with 5 bases remaining between them. The CDR3 spans 14 residues. CDR1 and CDR2 (germline): SEHNR, FQNEAQ (reference sequence). As DNA, the CDR3 is TGTGCCAGCAGCTTACAGGTCTCTGGAAACACCATATATTTT. Translation gives CASSLQVSGNTIYF.

The chain links TRBV5-6 to TRBJ1-4; D perhaps matches TRBD1 (5 bases). CDR3 length: 13 residues. The germline gives CDR1 SGHDT, CDR2 YYEEEE. Trimming stripped 4 bases from V and 10 bases from J, with 14 bases between. The CDR3 sequence is CASSEGRDVKLFF. The CDR3 DNA reads as TGTGCCAGCAGCGAGGGGAGGGATGTAAAACTGTTTTTT.

V is TRBV4-2 and J is TRBJ2-7, with 8 nucleotides matching TRBD2. With 4 bases clipped from V and 3 bases from J, the junction kept 23 bases outside the gene matches. The CDR3 length is 20 residues. Germline values: CDR1 LGHNA, CDR2 YNFKEQ. The CDR3 bases are TGTGCCAGCAGCCTCACTAGCACACCCCGTATTAGCGGGGTCAACTACGAGCAGTACTTC. This translates into CASSLTSTPRISGVNYEQYF.

The gene calls are TRBV7-6 and TRBJ1-2, with D possibly TRBD1 on 6 matching bases. There are 15 residues in the CDR3. CDR1 SGHVS and CDR2 FNYEAQ come from the germline V gene. Deletions cut 0 bases from V and 5 bases from J, with 13 bases between. CDR3 loop: CASSLAQGVGYGYTF. In DNA, the CDR3 is TGTGCCAGCAGCTTAGCACAGGGAGTCGGATATGGCTACACCTTC.

This clone was seen once. V usage is TRBV9 and J usage is TRBJ2-7; D is perhaps TRBD1 (6 bases). The V end was cut by 4 bases, the J end by 6 bases, with 17 bases between. Germline lookup yields CDR1 SGDLS and CDR2 YYNGEE. The CDR3 covers 14 residues. The DNA of the CDR3 is TGTGCCAGCAGCCTTACAACAGGGTACGGCGAGCAGTACTTC. Its translation: CASSLTTGYGEQYF.

The rearrangement joins TRBV4-1 to TRBJ1-2, with D perhaps matching TRBD1 (5 bases). Trimming cost V 1 base and J 1 base, with 19 bases left between them. The CDR3 contains 18 residues. CDR1 is MGHRA, CDR2 YSYEKL, per germline. The CDR3 spells CASSQVFGSPGFNYGYTF. In nucleotides, the CDR3 is TGCGCCAGCAGCCAAGTTTTTGGTTCCCCAGGGTTTAACTATGGCTACACCTTC.

The V call is TRBV9, the J call TRBJ1-3; 9 bases line up with TRBD1. Germline CDR1 reads SGDLS; CDR2 reads YYNGEE. The CDR3 contains 15 residues. The J segment lost 2 bases and the V segment lost 4 bases, leaving 4 bases of the junction unmatched. CDR3 sequence (DNA): TGTGCCAGCAGCCCCGGGACAGGGCCTGGAAACACCATATATTTT. Encoded protein: CASSPGTGPGNTIYF. The variable domain in full, completed from reference TRBV9 and TRBJ1-3, reads DSGVTQTPKHLITATGQRVTLRCSPRSGDLSVYWYQQSLDQGLQFLIQYYNGEERAKGNILERFSAQQFPDLHSELNLSSLELGDSALYFCASSPGTGPGNTIYFGEGSWLTVV.

The gene calls are TRBV6-4 and TRBJ1-5, with TRBD1 matching over 7 bases. V dropped 0 bases and J dropped 4; count of bases not matched to a gene: 3. Germline assignment: CDR1 MRHNA and CDR2 SNTAGT. The CDR3 extends over 15 amino acids. CDR3 in amino acids: CASSDSGTENQPQHF. CDR3 in DNA: TGTGCCAGCAGTGACTCGGGGACAGAGAATCAGCCCCAGCATTTT.

J is TRBJ2-7 and V is TRBV7-9; 10 bases align to TRBD1. CDR3 length equals 15 residues. Germline V gene sequence: CDR1 SEHNR, CDR2 FQNEAQ (reference sequence). Unmatched junction bases numbered 4, after V lost 5 bases and J lost 0 bases. The CDR3 DNA sequence: TGTGCCAGCAGCCCCAGGGACAGGGGCTCCTACGAGCAGTACTTC. This gives the protein CASSPRDRGSYEQYF.

V and J are TRBV27 and TRBJ1-3; D is perhaps TRBD1 (5 bases). Trimming pared 8 bases from V and 9 bases from J, leaving 20 bases between. Germline CDR1 reads MNHEY; CDR2 reads SMNVEV (reference sequence). The CDR3 covers 14 residues. CDR3 loop: CASRNLGTDSTIYF. CDR3 nucleotide sequence: TGTGCCAGCCGCAATTTGGGGACTGACTCCACCATATATTTT.

J is TRBJ2-1 and V is TRBV7-9, with 14 bases identical to TRBD2. The CDR3 covers 17 residues. CDR1 and CDR2 from the germline V gene are SEHNR and FQNEAQ (reference sequence). V was clipped by 5 bases and J by 0 bases; unmatched bases: 3. CDR3 nucleotides: TGTGCCAGCAGCGGACTAGCGGGGGGATACTCCTACAATGAGCAGTTCTTC. Its translation is CASSGLAGGYSYNEQFF.

The chain joins TRBV15 to TRBJ1-5; D is perhaps TRBD1 (5 bases). Germline CDR1 LNHNV, CDR2 YYDKDF (reference sequence). The CDR3 totals 15 residues. The V end was cut by 3 bases, the J end by 1 base, with 10 bases between. In nucleotides, the CDR3 is TGTGCCACCAGCAGGGCGGCAGGGAGCAATCAGCCCCAGCATTTT. This encodes CATSRAAGSNQPQHF. Full variable domain (missing parts from reference TRBV15 and TRBJ1-5): DAMVIQNPRYQVTQFGKPVTLSCSQTLNHNVMYWYQQKSSQAPKLLFHYYDKDFNNEADTPDNFQSRRPNTSFCFLDIRSPGLGDTAMYLCATSRAAGSNQPQHFGDGTRLSIL.

The chain joins TRBV6-4 to TRBJ2-3; a weak D match, TRBD1 (5 bases). CDR3 length: 14 amino acids. Trimming shortened V by 0 bases and J by 2 bases, and 6 bases separated the two germline ends. Per the germline V gene, CDR1 is MRHNA and CDR2 is SNTAGT. CDR3 nucleotides: TGTGCCAGCAGTGACTCACAGGACACAGATACGCAGTATTTT. Its protein product is CASSDSQDTDTQYF.

V gene TRBV10-3 combines with J gene TRBJ2-7, with D possibly being TRBD2 (7 bases). The CDR3 runs to 13 residues. In germline, CDR1 is ENHRY, CDR2 SYGVKD. The ends were cut back, 7 bases at V and 6 bases at J, with 16 bases in the middle. CDR3 sequence (DNA): TGTGCCATCAAACCCCAGGGAGGGGGCGAGCAGTACTTC. Translation gives CAIKPQGGGEQYF.

The chain is built from TRBV9 and TRBJ2-3; 8 bases map to TRBD2. CDR1 SGDLS and CDR2 YYNGEE come from the germline V gene. This CDR3 comprises 15 residues. The V and J ends lost 5 bases and 0 bases, in that order; junction bases with no gene match: 5. CDR3 bases: TGTGCCAGCAGTCGGGGGGGTGCTAGCACAGATACGCAGTATTTT. It specifies CASSRGGASTDTQYF.

The chain carries TRBV19 and TRBJ2-7; the match to TRBD1 covers 9 bases. Trimming took 2 bases from V and 5 from J; bases not matched to a gene: 7. This CDR3 is built from 15 residues. Per germline, CDR1 LNHDA and CDR2 SQIVND (reference sequence). The CDR3 region has the DNA TGTGCCAGTAGTATAAGACGACAGGGGGGGGACGAGCAGTACTTC. Translating gives CASSIRRQGGDEQYF.

The V gene is TRBV15, the J gene TRBJ2-7; a possible D gene is TRBD2 (6 bases). The germline V gene encodes CDR1 LNHNV and CDR2 YYDKDF (reference sequence). The CDR3 has 14 amino acids. V gave up 0 bases and J gave up 7 bases, with 13 bases separating them. CDR3 sequence (DNA): TGTGCCACCAGCAGAGATCGGGGAGCGGGTGAGCAGTACTTC. Amino acids: CATSRDRGAGEQYF.